This TCR beta chain was profiled in a study of beta chain features in type 1 diabetes. Study-wide results and caveats: Type 1 diabetes patients showed a moderate but significant shortening of TCRB CDR3s in all four CD4+ subsets. Overrepresentation of cells with high TCR expression could result from cDNA sequencing. TCRB repertoires of naive, central memory and Treg cells appeared more similar among patients than among healthy donors.

Expressed TCRB transcripts were sequenced, since all the RNA that had been isolated was reverse transcribed. TCRdb's table, derived via immunoSEQ multiplex PCR, lists solely in-frame clones and lacks some. In the table there are about 260,000 clones, about 20% of which are singletons. J gave up 8 bases and V 5 bases, and 8 bases lay outside the gene matches. Germline CDR1 MGHRA, CDR2 YSYEKL. This CDR3 has 15 amino acids. This clone was found a few times. Its specificity is not known. The material sequenced was naive CD4+ T cells from blood. V is TRBV4-1 and J is TRBJ1-4; 10 bases are shared with TRBD1. The sequence was obtained from a middle-aged woman with type 1 diabetes. CDR3 loop: CASSVRTGGNEKLFF. The CDR3 nucleotides are TGCGCCAGCAGCGTCCGGACAGGGGGAAACGAAAAACTGTTTTTT.